The sequence of this T cell receptor beta chain was determined in a study of molecular identifiers for immune sequencing clone quantification. Libraries of bulk TCR were made by previously described methods (with listed TCR primers). Each CDR3 protein is one row after TCRdb ran MiXCR on the PCR reads. This sample has about 640,000 distinct CDR3 sequences, with roughly 21% found just once. The CDR3 sequence is 15 residues long. The V end lost 0 bases, the J end lost 2 bases, and 12 bases lay between the germline ends. The germline V gene has CDR1 SQVTM and CDR2 ANQGSEA. The sample holds many counts of this clonotype.

The source of this sequence is a human donor in good health. Some libraries in this study had Jurkat cell RNA spiked in. Sequencing was performed on naive CD8+ T cells from blood, with Jurkat cell RNA spiked in. Documented subset: FACS-sorted CD8+CD4-CCR7+CD45RA+ naive T cells. The gene calls are TRBV29-1 and TRBJ2-3; D is perhaps TRBD1 (6 bases). The CDR3 DNA reads as TGCAGCGTTGAAGATCTACAGGGAAACACAGATACGCAGTATTTT. As protein: CSVEDLQGNTDTQYF.